Shown below are 20 T cell receptor beta chains from a single sample sequenced in a study of cytomegalovirus exposure and HLA in healthy donors. It was with 60 Vbeta and 13 Jbeta primers that the PCR ran. Sequenced by immunoSEQ multiplex PCR; TCRdb stores in-frame clones only, minus some. The table includes 200,000 to 300,000 clones, approximately 78% detected once. The sequencing sample was made of PBMCs. These receptors originate from a boy aged 5 to 17 in good health and CMV-seronegative.

The chain recombines TRBV5-6 with TRBJ2-3; no firm D call. Germline V gene lookup returns CDR1 SGHDT and CDR2 YYEEEE. V gave up 1 base and J gave up 1 base, with 7 bases separating them. The CDR3 spans 14 residues. This CDR3 reads CASSLLAGTDTQYF. CDR3 in DNA: TGTGCCAGCAGCTTGCTGGCGGGCACAGATACGCAGTATTTT.

This chain links TRBV5-1 with TRBJ2-1; the match to TRBD2 covers 16 bases. CDR1 SGHRS and CDR2 YFSETQ come from the germline V gene. CDR3 size: 15 residues. The V segment lost 4 bases and the J segment 9 bases; nucleotides outside the gene matches: 4. In DNA, the CDR3 is TGCGCCAGCAGCGCGGGACTAGCGGGAGGGTCTGAGCAGTTCTTC. This encodes CASSAGLAGGSEQFF.

The chain combines TRBV7-6 with TRBJ2-7; D might be TRBD1 (6 bases). Per the germline V gene, CDR1 is SGHVS and CDR2 is FNYEAQ. Trimming left V 2 bases short and J 0 bases short, with 14 bases between. CDR3 length: 16 amino acids. CDR3 DNA sequence: TGTGCCAGCAGCTTATTTGAAACAGGGCCCTCCTACGAGCAGTACTTC. This translates into CASSLFETGPSYEQYF.

The chain has TRBV19 and TRBJ2-7, with 7 nucleotides matching TRBD2. The CDR3 is made up of 15 amino acids. V was pared by 3 bases and J by 6 bases, with 11 bases of the junction left unmatched. CDR1 is LNHDA and CDR2 is SQIVND in the germline V gene (reference sequence). The CDR3 is CASSIFRAGGGEQYF. The DNA for the CDR3 is TGTGCCAGTAGTATTTTTCGGGCAGGCGGGGGCGAGCAGTACTTC.

V usage is TRBV9 and J usage is TRBJ1-2; D not certain. Germline CDR1 and CDR2: SGDLS and YYNGEE. V lost 3 bases and J lost 2, with 14 bases in between. This CDR3 has 15 residues. The CDR3 coding sequence is TGTGCCAGCAGCGGACTGACGGCGGTGAACTATGGCTACACCTTC. Translated, it gives CASSGLTAVNYGYTF.

This rearrangement joins TRBV7-9 to TRBJ1-5; tentative D call: TRBD1 (6 bases). Trimming removed 5 bases at V and 0 bases at J, with 8 bases between. This CDR3 has 14 amino acids. Germline CDR1 is SEHNR and CDR2 is FQNEAQ (reference sequence). The CDR3 loop is CASSRTDSNQPQHF. DNA for the CDR3: TGTGCCAGCAGCAGGACAGATAGCAATCAGCCCCAGCATTTT. Together with reference TRBV7-9 and TRBJ1-5, the CDR3 gives the full variable domain: DTGVSQNPRHKITKRGQNVTFRCDPISEHNRLYWYRQTLGQGPEFLTYFQNEAQLEKSRLLSDRFSAERPKGSFSTLEIQRTEQGDSAMYLCASSRTDSNQPQHFGDGTRLSIL.

The genes are TRBV7-8 and TRBJ1-1; 9 bases are a match to TRBD1. With V trimmed by 2 bases and J by 2 bases, 0 bases remained unmatched. This CDR3 region has 14 residues. The germline V gene encodes CDR1 SGHVS and CDR2 FQNEAQ. The CDR3 reads CASSLTGGNTEAFF. The CDR3 nucleotides are TGTGCCAGCAGCTTAACAGGGGGCAACACTGAAGCTTTCTTT.

This CDR3 is CASSITDLGTQYF. The CDR3 DNA is TGTGCCAGCAGCATTACGGACTTAGGGACCCAGTACTTC. V and J are TRBV9 and TRBJ2-5, with D perhaps TRBD2 (5 bases). The CDR3 contains 13 residues. The germline V gene has CDR1 SGDLS and CDR2 YYNGEE. With 4 bases removed from V and 7 bases from J, the gap between germline ends came to 14 bases.

The chain carries TRBV7-9 and TRBJ2-7; 7 bases line up with TRBD1. J gave up 3 bases and V 7 bases, and 6 bases lay outside the gene matches. From germline, CDR1 is SEHNR and CDR2 FQNEAQ (reference sequence). The CDR3 covers 13 residues. CDR3 bases: TGTGCCAGCACCATACAGGGGAACTACGAGCAGTACTTC. Its protein product is CASTIQGNYEQYF.

This clone has just a few counts. This chain links TRBV5-1 with TRBJ1-1, with a weak D call TRBD1 (5 bases). Per germline, CDR1 SGHRS and CDR2 YFSETQ. The CDR3 has 18 residues. V lost 1 base, J lost 2 bases, and 21 bases lay in between. Here the CDR3 DNA reads TGCGCCAGCAGCTTGTATATCCGGGGGGACCGAGAAAACACTGAAGCTTTCTTT. Translating gives CASSLYIRGDRENTEAFF. Complete variable domain (other parts from reference TRBV5-1 and TRBJ1-1): KAGVTQTPRYLIKTRGQQVTLSCSPISGHRSVSWYQQTPGQGLQFLFEYFSETQRNKGNFPGRFSGRQFSNSRSEMNVSTLELGDSALYLCASSLYIRGDRENTEAFFGQGTRLTVV.

In this sample, this clone turned up once. This chain joins TRBV6-1 and TRBJ2-2; 9 nucleotides agree with TRBD2. This CDR3 region has 15 residues. Germline CDR1 and CDR2: MNHNS and SASEGT. The V gene end was trimmed by 2 bases and the J gene end by 2 bases; junction bases not matched to a gene: 0. CDR3 sequence (DNA): TGTGCCAGCAGTGAACTAGCGGGAAACACCGGGGAGCTGTTTTTT. Translation gives CASSELAGNTGELFF.

The V gene is TRBV6-6, the J gene TRBJ1-2, with 9 nucleotides matching TRBD1. This CDR3 is 12 amino acids long. V was pared by 4 bases and J by 8 bases, with 2 bases of the junction left unmatched. Germline lookup yields CDR1 MNHNY and CDR2 SVGAGI (reference sequence). CDR3 sequence reads: CASSSGQGGYTF. CDR3 in DNA: TGTGCCAGCAGTTCGGGACAGGGAGGCTACACCTTC.

The V call is TRBV10-3, the J call TRBJ2-3; 11 nucleotides align to TRBD2. The CDR3 sequence is 15 residues long. The germline CDR1 and CDR2 sequences are ENHRY and SYGVKD. The ends lost 4 bases at V and 6 bases at J; junction bases unmatched: 6. CDR3 DNA: TGTGCCATCAGTGGTGGGACTAGCGGTTCCGATACGCAGTATTTT. Translating it yields CAISGGTSGSDTQYF.

J is TRBJ1-2 and V is TRBV5-1, with a tentative D call TRBD1 (5 bases). Trimming took off 0 bases at V and 7 bases at J, with 16 bases between the two ends. Germline V lookup: CDR1 SGHRS, CDR2 YFSETQ. The CDR3 has 15 amino acids. In DNA, the CDR3 is TGCGCCAGCAGCTTGGGATGGGAGGGGATCGTTGGCTACACCTTC. Translating gives CASSLGWEGIVGYTF.

About this clone: Lacking the conserved final phenylalanine or tryptophan, this CDR3 likely reflects a read error. The DNA is omitted, as the CDR3 cannot be located on it reliably, and the CDR3 follows TCRdb's listing. The rearrangement joins TRBV12-1 to TRBJ1-5; the table's TRBD1 call for D was not verified on the DNA. TRBV12-1 is marked as a pseudogene. The CDR3 is 9 amino acids in total, end residues counted. CDR3 sequence: CASSFAWAL.

CDR3 in DNA: TGTGCCAGCAGCCAAAATCTGGATTGGGGCGGAATCCAAGGAGATACGCAGTATTTT. This translates into CASSQNLDWGGIQGDTQYF. The chain links TRBV13 to TRBJ2-3, with TRBD1 as a possible D gene (5 bases). Trimming stripped 5 bases from V and 5 bases from J, with 29 bases between. The length of the CDR3 is 19 residues. The germline CDR1 and CDR2 sequences are PRHDT and FYEKMQ (reference sequence).

The CDR3 DNA reads TGTGCCATCAGTGAGCCCCTGACAGGGGGGAAAGAAAAACTGTTTTTT. Protein sequence: CAISEPLTGGKEKLFF. The chain couples TRBV10-3 to TRBJ1-4; 9 nucleotides match TRBD1. CDR1 is ENHRY, CDR2 SYGVKD, per germline. J lost 8 bases, V lost 2 bases, and 9 bases had no gene match. There are 16 residues in the CDR3.

The chain's CDR3 is CASSEASGGSGYEQYF. CDR3 DNA sequence: TGTGCCAGCAGTGAGGCTAGCGGGGGATCTGGCTACGAGCAGTACTTC. This rearrangement joins TRBV6-1 to TRBJ2-7; TRBD2 matches at 10 bases. The CDR3 spans 16 residues. Germline V gene data show CDR1 as MNHNS and CDR2 as SASEGT. V lost 3 bases and J lost 3; bases outside the gene matches: 8.

The V and J genes are TRBV7-2 and TRBJ2-3, with TRBD2 matching 7 bases. The CDR3 sequence is 11 residues long. J lost 4 bases, V lost 9 bases, and 1 base had no gene match. From germline, CDR1 is SGHTA and CDR2 FQGNSA. This CDR3 is CASTSADTQYF. CDR3 in DNA: TGTGCCAGTACTAGCGCAGATACGCAGTATTTT.

The J gene is TRBJ1-1, the V gene TRBV5-1; D gene unclear. Germline V gene lookup returns CDR1 SGHRS and CDR2 YFSETQ. The CDR3 has 14 residues. V lost 2 bases, J lost 1 base, and 9 bases lay in between. For the CDR3, the DNA is TGCGCCAGCAGCTTCCCGGGGAAGAACACTGAAGCTTTCTTT. Protein product: CASSFPGKNTEAFF.